The next 5 T cell receptor beta chains were all read from a single sample in a study of T cells in Graves' hyperthyroidism and ophthalmopathy. The CDR3 regions of TCR beta were amplified from RNA transcripts. In the first-round RT-PCR of the TCR CDR3, the HTBI primer set was used. A single record per CDR3 protein comes from TCRdb applying MiXCR to the multiplex PCR reads. Of fewer than 400,000 distinct CDR3 sequences listed, about 15% are singletons. Sequenced material: blood. These receptors all stem from a man aged 30 to 45 with Graves' hyperthyroidism.

This clonotype was detected only a few times. The genes are TRBV18 and TRBJ2-1; D is unclear. Per germline, CDR1 KGHSH and CDR2 LQKENI. CDR3 length equals 14 residues. Trimming shortened V by 3 bases and J by 0 bases, and 6 bases separated the two germline ends. The CDR3 nucleotides are TGTGCCAGCTCACCCTGGCTCTCCTACAATGAGCAGTTCTTC. Encoded protein: CASSPWLSYNEQFF.

Ten or more counts support this clonotype. V gene TRBV2 combines with J gene TRBJ2-7, with D tentatively TRBD2 (5 bases). V gave up 4 bases and J gave up 9 bases, with 10 bases separating them. This CDR3 contains 11 residues. CDR1 and CDR2 from the germline V gene are SNHLY and FYNNEI. This CDR3 reads CASSGELGQYF. The CDR3 nucleotides are TGTGCCAGCAGTGGGGAGTTGGGGCAGTACTTC.

There are a few counts of this clonotype. This rearrangement joins TRBV29-1 to TRBJ1-1, with D tentatively TRBD1 (5 bases). V lost 4 bases to trimming and J lost 5 bases, with 14 bases between them. The germline gives CDR1 SQVTM, CDR2 ANQGSEA. The CDR3 is 13 residues long. The CDR3 DNA sequence: TGCAGCGTTGTTTTCTCGGGGGGGACTGAAGCTTTCTTT. Translation: CSVVFSGGTEAFF. Combining the CDR3 with reference TRBV29-1 and TRBJ1-1 gives the whole variable domain SAVISQKPSRDICQRGTSLTIQCQVDSQVTMMFWYRQQPGQSLTLIATANQGSEATYESGFVIDKFPISRPNLTFSTLTVSNMSPEDSSIYLCSVVFSGGTEAFFGQGTRLTVV.

A few counts support this clonotype. The DNA for the CDR3 is TGTGCCAGCAAGGGAGGAGGGGCGGGTGGAGAAAAACTGTTTTTT. Its protein product is CASKGGGAGGEKLFF. The chain recombines TRBV27 with TRBJ1-4, with D perhaps matching TRBD1 (5 bases). V was pared by 7 bases and J by 8 bases, with 20 bases between. CDR1 and CDR2 from the germline V gene are MNHEY and SMNVEV (reference sequence). This CDR3 comprises 15 residues.

This clonotype was picked up many times. The V and J genes are TRBV5-1 and TRBJ2-7, with D perhaps assigned TRBD1 or TRBD2 (5 bases each). The V and J ends lost 2 bases and 1 base respectively, with 10 bases between them. Germline-derived CDR1 and CDR2 are SGHRS and YFSETQ. The CDR3 is made up of 14 amino acids. The CDR3 DNA is TGCGCCAGCAGCTTTAGGGACGGATCCTACGAGCAGTACTTC. Protein: CASSFRDGSYEQYF.